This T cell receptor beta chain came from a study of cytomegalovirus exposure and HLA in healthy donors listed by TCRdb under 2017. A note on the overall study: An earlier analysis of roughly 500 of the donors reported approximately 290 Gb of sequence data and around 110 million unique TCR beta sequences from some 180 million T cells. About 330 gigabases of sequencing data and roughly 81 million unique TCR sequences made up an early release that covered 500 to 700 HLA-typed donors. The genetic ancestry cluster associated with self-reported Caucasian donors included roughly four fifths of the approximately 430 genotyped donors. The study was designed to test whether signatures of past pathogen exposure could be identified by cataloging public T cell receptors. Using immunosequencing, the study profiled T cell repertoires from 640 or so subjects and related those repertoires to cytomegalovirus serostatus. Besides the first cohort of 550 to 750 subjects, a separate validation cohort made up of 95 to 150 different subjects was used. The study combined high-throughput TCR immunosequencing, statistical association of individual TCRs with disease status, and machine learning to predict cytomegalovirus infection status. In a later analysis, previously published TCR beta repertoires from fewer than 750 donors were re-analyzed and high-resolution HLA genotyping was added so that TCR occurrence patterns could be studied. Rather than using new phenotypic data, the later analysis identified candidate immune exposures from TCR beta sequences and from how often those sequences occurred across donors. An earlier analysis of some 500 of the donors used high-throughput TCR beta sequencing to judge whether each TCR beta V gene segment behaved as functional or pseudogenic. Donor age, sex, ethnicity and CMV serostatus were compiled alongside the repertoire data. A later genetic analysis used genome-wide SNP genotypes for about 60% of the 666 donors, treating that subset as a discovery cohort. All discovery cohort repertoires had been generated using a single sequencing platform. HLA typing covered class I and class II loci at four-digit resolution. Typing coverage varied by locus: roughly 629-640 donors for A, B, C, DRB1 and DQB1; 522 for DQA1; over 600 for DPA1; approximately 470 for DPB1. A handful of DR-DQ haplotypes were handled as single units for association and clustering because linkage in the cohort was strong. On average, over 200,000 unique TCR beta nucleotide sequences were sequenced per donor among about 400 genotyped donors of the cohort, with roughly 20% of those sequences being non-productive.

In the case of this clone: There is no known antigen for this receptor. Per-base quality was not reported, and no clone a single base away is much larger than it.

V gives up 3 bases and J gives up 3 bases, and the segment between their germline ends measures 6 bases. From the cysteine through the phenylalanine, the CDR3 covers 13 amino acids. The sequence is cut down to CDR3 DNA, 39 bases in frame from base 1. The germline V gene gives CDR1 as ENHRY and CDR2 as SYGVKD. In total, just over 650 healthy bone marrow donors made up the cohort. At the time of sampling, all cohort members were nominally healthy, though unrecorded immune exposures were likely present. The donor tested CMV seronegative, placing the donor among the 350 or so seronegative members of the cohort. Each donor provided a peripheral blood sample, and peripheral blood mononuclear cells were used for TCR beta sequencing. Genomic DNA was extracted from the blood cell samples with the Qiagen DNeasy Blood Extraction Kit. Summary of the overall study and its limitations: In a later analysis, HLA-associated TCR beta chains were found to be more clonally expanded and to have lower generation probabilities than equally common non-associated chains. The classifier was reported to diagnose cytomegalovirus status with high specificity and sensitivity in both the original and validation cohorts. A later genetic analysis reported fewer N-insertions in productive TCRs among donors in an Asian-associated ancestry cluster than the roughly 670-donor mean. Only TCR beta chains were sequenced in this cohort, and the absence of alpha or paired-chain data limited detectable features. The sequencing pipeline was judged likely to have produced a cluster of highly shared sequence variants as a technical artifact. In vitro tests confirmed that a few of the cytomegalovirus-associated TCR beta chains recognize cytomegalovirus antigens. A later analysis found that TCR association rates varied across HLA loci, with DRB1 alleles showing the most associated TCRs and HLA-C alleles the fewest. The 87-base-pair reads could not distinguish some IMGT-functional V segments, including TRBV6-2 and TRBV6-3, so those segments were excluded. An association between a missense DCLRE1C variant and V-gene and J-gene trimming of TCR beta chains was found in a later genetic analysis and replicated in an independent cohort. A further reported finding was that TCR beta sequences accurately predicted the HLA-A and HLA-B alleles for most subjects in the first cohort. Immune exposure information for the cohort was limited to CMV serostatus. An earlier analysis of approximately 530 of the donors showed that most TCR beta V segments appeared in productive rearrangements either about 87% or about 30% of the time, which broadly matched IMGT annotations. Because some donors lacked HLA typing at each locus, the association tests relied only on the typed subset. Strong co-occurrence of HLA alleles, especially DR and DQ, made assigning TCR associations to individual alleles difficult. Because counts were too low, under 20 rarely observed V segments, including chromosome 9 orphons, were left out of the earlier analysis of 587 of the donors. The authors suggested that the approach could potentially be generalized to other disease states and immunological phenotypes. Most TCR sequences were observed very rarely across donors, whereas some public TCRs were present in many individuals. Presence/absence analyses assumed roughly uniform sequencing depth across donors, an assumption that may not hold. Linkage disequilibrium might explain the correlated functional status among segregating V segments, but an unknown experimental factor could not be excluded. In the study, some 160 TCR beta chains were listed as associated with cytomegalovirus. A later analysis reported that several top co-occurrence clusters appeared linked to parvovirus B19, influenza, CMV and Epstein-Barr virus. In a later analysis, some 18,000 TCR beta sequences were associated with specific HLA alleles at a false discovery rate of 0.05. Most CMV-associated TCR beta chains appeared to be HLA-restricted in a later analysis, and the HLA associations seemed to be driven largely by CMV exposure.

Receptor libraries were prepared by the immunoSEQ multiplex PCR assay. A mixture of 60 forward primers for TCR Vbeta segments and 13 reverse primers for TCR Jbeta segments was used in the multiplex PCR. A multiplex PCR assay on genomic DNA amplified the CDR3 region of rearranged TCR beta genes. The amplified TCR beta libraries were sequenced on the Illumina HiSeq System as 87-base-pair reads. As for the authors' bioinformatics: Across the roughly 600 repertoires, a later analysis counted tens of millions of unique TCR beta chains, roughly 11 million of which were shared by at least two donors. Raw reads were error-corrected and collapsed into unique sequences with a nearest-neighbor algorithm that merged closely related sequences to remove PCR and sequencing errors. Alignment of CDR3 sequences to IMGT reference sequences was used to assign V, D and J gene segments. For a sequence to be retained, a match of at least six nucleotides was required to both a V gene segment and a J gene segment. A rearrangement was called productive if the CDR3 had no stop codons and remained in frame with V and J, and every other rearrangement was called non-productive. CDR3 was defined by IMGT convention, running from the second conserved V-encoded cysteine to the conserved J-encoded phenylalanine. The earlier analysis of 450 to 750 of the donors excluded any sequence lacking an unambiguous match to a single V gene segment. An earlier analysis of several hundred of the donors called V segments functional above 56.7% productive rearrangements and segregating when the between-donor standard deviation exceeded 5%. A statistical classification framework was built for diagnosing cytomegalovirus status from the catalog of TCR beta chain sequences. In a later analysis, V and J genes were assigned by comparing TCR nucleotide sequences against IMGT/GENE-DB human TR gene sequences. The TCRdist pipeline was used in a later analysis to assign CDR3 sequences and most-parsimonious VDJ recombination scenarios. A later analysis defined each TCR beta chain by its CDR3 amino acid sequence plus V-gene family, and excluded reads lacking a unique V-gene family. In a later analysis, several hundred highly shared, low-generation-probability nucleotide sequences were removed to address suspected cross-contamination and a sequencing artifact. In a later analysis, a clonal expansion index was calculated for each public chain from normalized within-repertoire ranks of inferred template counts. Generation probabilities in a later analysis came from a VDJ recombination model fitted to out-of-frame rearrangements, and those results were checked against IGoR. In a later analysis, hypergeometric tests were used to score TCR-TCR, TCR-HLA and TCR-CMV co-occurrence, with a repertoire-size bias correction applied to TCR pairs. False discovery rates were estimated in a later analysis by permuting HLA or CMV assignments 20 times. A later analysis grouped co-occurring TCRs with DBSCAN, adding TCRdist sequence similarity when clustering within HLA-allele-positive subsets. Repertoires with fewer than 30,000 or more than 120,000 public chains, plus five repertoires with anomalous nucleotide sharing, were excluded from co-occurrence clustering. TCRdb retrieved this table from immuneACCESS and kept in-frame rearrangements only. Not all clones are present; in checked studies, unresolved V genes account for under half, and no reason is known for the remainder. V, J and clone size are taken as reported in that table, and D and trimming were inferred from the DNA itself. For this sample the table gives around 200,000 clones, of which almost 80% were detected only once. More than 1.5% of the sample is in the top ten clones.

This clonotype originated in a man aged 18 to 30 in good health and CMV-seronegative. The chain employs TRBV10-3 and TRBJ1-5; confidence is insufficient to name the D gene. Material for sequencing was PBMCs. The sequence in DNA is TGTGCCATCAGTGATTTGTACAATCAGCCCCAGCATTTT. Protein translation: CAISDLYNQPQHF.